The rows below give T cell receptor beta chains drawn from one sample of a study of radiation and T cells in renal cell carcinoma. Clones were sequenced by immunoSEQ multiplex PCR, and TCRdb holds only the in-frame ones, with some missing. The top ten hold around a sixth of the sample, which has approximately 150,000 clones, 75% to 90% seen once. The sample consisted of blood, taken from a patient whose treatment included radiotherapy and nephrectomy. These receptors originate from a woman aged 45-65 years with renal cell carcinoma. Both conserved end residues are part of each CDR3. Fields, in order: clone size, D gene, V gene, J gene, CDR3 DNA, CDR3 protein. D genes are given only for firm matches. Clone size is given for some rows only: seen once, a few or many times, or a class if the clone is expanded.

NA,NA,TRBV29-1,TRBJ2-7,TGCAGCGTTGGGGTAGGGTTCGAGCAGTACTTC,CSVGVGFEQYF
once,TRBD2,TRBV7-2,TRBJ2-4,TGTGCCAGCAGCTTAGAAGGACTAGCGGAGCCTCTAGCCAAAAACATTCAGTACTTC,CASSLEGLAEPLAKNIQYF
NA,TRBD1,TRBV2,TRBJ1-2,TGTGCCAGCACCAAGACAGGGCAGTCCCTCTATGGCTACACCTTC,CASTKTGQSLYGYTF
NA,NA,TRBV29-1,TRBJ2-1,TGCAGCGTTGAAGATCTATGGGGGCGAAATGAGCAGTTCTTC,CSVEDLWGRNEQFF
NA,NA,TRBV9,TRBJ2-6,TGTGCCAGCAGCGTAGGAGAACGGAGCTCTGGGGCCAACGTCCTGACTTTC,CASSVGERSSGANVLTF
NA,NA,TRBV18,TRBJ2-7,TGTGCCAGCTCACCAACGTCGGTCGACGAGCAGTACTTC,CASSPTSVDEQYF
NA,NA,TRBV4-2,TRBJ2-5,TGTGCCAGCAGTAGAATAGCCCAAGAGACCCAGTACTTC,CASSRIAQETQYF
NA,NA,TRBV19,TRBJ2-5,TGTGCCAGTAGTTTACAAGGGGGGTTCCAAGAGACCCAGTACTTC,CASSLQGGFQETQYF
NA,TRBD1,TRBV11-2,TRBJ2-1,TGTGCCAGCAGCTTTGGGACAGTCTCCTACAATGAGCAGTTCTTC,CASSFGTVSYNEQFF
NA,NA,TRBV7-2,TRBJ2-5,TGTGCCAGCAGCTTTGTGGAGACCCAGTACTTC,CASSFVETQYF
NA,NA,TRBV20-1,TRBJ2-1,TGCAGTGCTAGAGGTAGCAATGAGCAGTTCTTC,CSARGSNEQFF
NA,NA,TRBV19,TRBJ1-5,TGTGCCAGTAGTACGACGATAGGACAGCGCAATCAGCCCCAGCATTTT,CASSTTIGQRNQPQHF
NA,TRBD1,TRBV2,TRBJ2-7,TGTGCCAGCAGGGGACAGGGGGCAGGCGAGCAGTACTTC,CASRGQGAGEQYF
NA,NA,TRBV7-8,TRBJ2-7,TGTGCCAGCAGCTCTGGCAGGGACCACTACGAGCAGTACTTC,CASSSGRDHYEQYF
NA,NA,TRBV10-3,TRBJ1-1,TGTGCCATCAGGGCCGAAGGGCAGGGAGGCACTGAAGCTTTCTTT,CAIRAEGQGGTEAFF
NA,NA,TRBV19,TRBJ2-6,TGTGCCAGTAGAGGGGAGGCTGGGGCCAACGTCCTGACTTTC,CASRGEAGANVLTF
NA,TRBD1,TRBV11-2,TRBJ1-4,TGTGCCAGCAGCTTCGGGACAGCGGAAAAACTGTTTTTT,CASSFGTAEKLFF
NA,NA,TRBV19,TRBJ2-4,TGTGCCAGTAGTAGGTCAGGGGCGGCCAAAAACATTCAGTACTTC,CASSRSGAAKNIQYF
NA,TRBD2,TRBV29-1,TRBJ2-5,TGCAGCGTTGAAGAGGTGGCTAGCGGGGACCAAGAGACCCAGTACTTC,CSVEEVASGDQETQYF
NA,TRBD2,TRBV19,TRBJ2-5,TGTGCCAGTAGTCCCCGACTAGCGGCCTACCAAGAGACCCAGTACTTC,CASSPRLAAYQETQYF
NA,NA,TRBV5-4,TRBJ2-7,TGTGCCAGCAGCTCGGACCAACCACCCTACGAGCAGTACTTC,CASSSDQPPYEQYF
NA,NA,TRBV4-3,TRBJ1-3,TGCGCCAGCAGCCAAGTATTAACAGGGCTCTACTCTGGAAACACCATATATTTT,CASSQVLTGLYSGNTIYF
NA,NA,TRBV4-3,TRBJ1-2,TGCGCCAGCAGCCCACGGGACACCTATGGCTACACCTTC,CASSPRDTYGYTF
NA,NA,TRBV14,TRBJ2-5,TGTGCCAGCTCCAGGGGAAGAAGAGAGACCCAGTACTTC,CASSRGRRETQYF
NA,NA,TRBV2,TRBJ1-5,TGTGCCAGCAGTGAAGATGGGGGGCGGCAGCCCCAGCATTTT,CASSEDGGRQPQHF
NA,TRBD1,TRBV5-4,TRBJ2-2,TGTGCCAGCAGCTTGCCGATGGGGACAGGGGAAGCCGGGGAGCTGTTTTTT,CASSLPMGTGEAGELFF
NA,TRBD1,TRBV4-1,TRBJ2-7,TGCGCCAGCAGCCTTACCGGGACAGCCACCTACGAGCAGTACTTC,CASSLTGTATYEQYF
NA,TRBD1,TRBV5-1,TRBJ1-6,TGCGCCAGCACCGATATAACAGGGGGCAATTCACCCCTCCACTTT,CASTDITGGNSPLHF
NA,TRBD1,TRBV28,TRBJ2-1,TGTGCCAGCAGTCCCACGACAGGGTTGGTTAGCAATGAGCAGTTCTTC,CASSPTTGLVSNEQFF
NA,NA,TRBV25-1,TRBJ1-4,TGTGCCAGCAGTGAAACGGGGGCGAGTGAAAAACTGTTTTTT,CASSETGASEKLFF
NA,TRBD2,TRBV7-9,TRBJ2-1,TGTGCCAGCAGCCTACGGACTAGCGGGAGAGATTCCTTCACTGAGCAGTTCTTC,CASSLRTSGRDSFTEQFF
NA,NA,TRBV9,TRBJ1-2,TGTGCCAGCAGCGAGGAGGGTAGGGGCTACACCTTC,CASSEEGRGYTF
few,NA,TRBV7-8,TRBJ2-7,TGTGCCAGCAGCTCATGGGGTGAGAGGGGCGAGCAGTACTTC,CASSSWGERGEQYF
NA,NA,TRBV2,TRBJ1-3,TGTGCCAGCAGTGAAGCCCGAGGTTCTGGAAACACCATATATTTT,CASSEARGSGNTIYF
NA,TRBD1,TRBV9,TRBJ2-7,TGTGCCAGCAGCGTAGAACAAGGACAGGGGATGGACGAGCAGTACTTC,CASSVEQGQGMDEQYF
NA,TRBD1,TRBV19,TRBJ2-7,TGTGCCAGTAGTCCTGGGACAGGGTATGGGGACGAGCAGTACTTC,CASSPGTGYGDEQYF
NA,NA,TRBV6-1,TRBJ1-2,TGTGCCAGCAGTGAAGTGGCAGGGTCTAACTATGGCTACACCTTC,CASSEVAGSNYGYTF
NA,NA,TRBV21-1,TRBJ1-1,TGTGCCAGCAGCAAAGCGGACACTGAAGCTTTCTTT,CASSKADTEAFF
once,NA,TRBV7-6,TRBJ2-7,TGTGCCAGCAGCTTACAGGGGTACGAGCAGTACTTC,CASSLQGYEQYF
NA,NA,TRBV28,TRBJ2-1,TGTGCCAGCATACCGACTAGCTCCTACAATGAGCAGTTCTTC,CASIPTSSYNEQFF
NA,NA,TRBV5-6,TRBJ2-4,TGTGCCAGCAGCTTCAGGGAAGAGGGCAAAAACATTCAGTACTTC,CASSFREEGKNIQYF
NA,NA,TRBV5-5,TRBJ1-1,TGTGCCAGCAGCCTATATGGAGGGGGGAACACTGAAGCTTTCTTT,CASSLYGGGNTEAFF
NA,NA,TRBV20-1,TRBJ2-1,TGCAGTGCTAGTAAGGATGAGCAGTTCTTC,CSASKDEQFF
once,TRBD2,TRBV25-1,TRBJ2-3,TGTGCCAGCAGTGAGACTAGCGGGAGCGGCGCAGATACGCAGTATTTT,CASSETSGSGADTQYF
NA,NA,TRBV7-2,TRBJ1-1,TGTGCCAGCAGTTACACGGGACCGCCGAACACTGAAGCTTTCTTT,CASSYTGPPNTEAFF
NA,NA,TRBV6-6,TRBJ1-2,TGTGCCAGCAGTTATGACGGATCGCTAGGCTACACCTTC,CASSYDGSLGYTF
once,NA,TRBV4-3,TRBJ2-2,TGCGCCAGCAGCCTCGGGGCCGTAACCCAGAACACCGGGGAGCTGTTTTTT,CASSLGAVTQNTGELFF
NA,NA,TRBV7-2,TRBJ2-1,TGTGCCAGCAGCTTCCCCGGGGGTCGTGTGAAGGATGAGCAGTTCTTC,CASSFPGGRVKDEQFF
NA,NA,TRBV5-1,TRBJ2-7,TGCGCCAGCAGCTTCCACCAGGGGCCTTACGAGCAGTACTTC,CASSFHQGPYEQYF
NA,TRBD1,TRBV10-1,TRBJ2-5,TGCGCCAGCAGTGACTCCGGGACAGGGCTCCAAGAGACCCAGTACTTC,CASSDSGTGLQETQYF
NA,NA,TRBV2,TRBJ1-2,TGTGCCAGCAGCGAGGACCGGGACCTCATCGGTGGCTACACCTTC,CASSEDRDLIGGYTF
NA,TRBD1,TRBV5-1,TRBJ1-1,TGCGCCAGCAGCCAGGACAGGGGGCAAACTGAAGCTTTCTTT,CASSQDRGQTEAFF
NA,NA,TRBV28,TRBJ2-2,TGTGCCAGCAGAGGTCCGGAGGGGGAGCTGTTTTTT,CASRGPEGELFF
NA,NA,TRBV12-5,TRBJ1-3,TGTGCTAGTGGAATAACTGGAAACACCATATATTTT,CASGITGNTIYF
NA,NA,TRBV6-1,TRBJ1-2,TGTGCCAGCAGTGAACCAGGGCTCGGCTATGGCTACACCTTC,CASSEPGLGYGYTF
once,TRBD2,TRBV6-5,TRBJ2-1,TGTGCGATCCGGACTAGCGGGAGAGGTGAGCAGTTCTTC,CAIRTSGRGEQFF
NA,NA,TRBV7-6,TRBJ2-1,TGTGCCAGCAGCCGTGGAGGGGGATCTGGCGTCGACAATGAGCAGTTCTTC,CASSRGGGSGVDNEQFF
NA,TRBD1,TRBV19,TRBJ2-2,TGTGCCAGTAGTTCCCGGGACAGGGTTCTCGGGGAGCTGTTTTTT,CASSSRDRVLGELFF
NA,NA,TRBV19,TRBJ2-7,TGTGCCAGTAGTCTGCGACGGAGCTCCTACGAGCAGTACTTC,CASSLRRSSYEQYF
NA,TRBD2,TRBV9,TRBJ2-1,TGTGCCAGCAGCGTGGCCCCTAGCGGGGGCAATGAGCAGTTCTTC,CASSVAPSGGNEQFF